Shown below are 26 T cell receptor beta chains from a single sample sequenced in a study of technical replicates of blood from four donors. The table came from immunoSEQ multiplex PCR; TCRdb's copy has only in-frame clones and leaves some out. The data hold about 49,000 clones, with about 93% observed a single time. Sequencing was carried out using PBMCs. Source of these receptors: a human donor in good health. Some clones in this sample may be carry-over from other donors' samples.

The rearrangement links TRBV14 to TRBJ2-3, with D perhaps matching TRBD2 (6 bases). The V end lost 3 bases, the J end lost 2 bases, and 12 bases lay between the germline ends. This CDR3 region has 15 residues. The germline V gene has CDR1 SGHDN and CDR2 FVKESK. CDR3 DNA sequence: TGTGCCAGCAGCCATACGAGCGGGTCCACAGATACGCAGTATTTT. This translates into CASSHTSGSTDTQYF.

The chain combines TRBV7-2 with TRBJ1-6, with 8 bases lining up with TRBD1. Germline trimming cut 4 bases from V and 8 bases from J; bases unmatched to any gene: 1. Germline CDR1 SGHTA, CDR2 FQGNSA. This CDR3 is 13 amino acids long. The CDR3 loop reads CASSSDRDSPLHF. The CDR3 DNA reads TGTGCCAGCAGCTCGGACAGGGATTCACCCCTCCACTTT.

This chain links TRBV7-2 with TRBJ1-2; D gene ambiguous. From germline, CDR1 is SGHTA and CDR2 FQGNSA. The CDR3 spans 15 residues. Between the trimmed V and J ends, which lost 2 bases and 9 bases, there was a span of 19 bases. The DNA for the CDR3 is TGTGCCAGCAGCTTAAGTACCAGCGGATCGAAAAGCTACACCTTC. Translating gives CASSLSTSGSKSYTF.

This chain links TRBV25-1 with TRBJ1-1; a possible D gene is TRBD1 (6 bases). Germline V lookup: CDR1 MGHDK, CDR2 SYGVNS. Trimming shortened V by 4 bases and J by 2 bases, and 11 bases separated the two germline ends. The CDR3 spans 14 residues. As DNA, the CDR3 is TGTGCCAGCAGTGTAGGACAGTTTAACACTGAAGCTTTCTTT. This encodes CASSVGQFNTEAFF.

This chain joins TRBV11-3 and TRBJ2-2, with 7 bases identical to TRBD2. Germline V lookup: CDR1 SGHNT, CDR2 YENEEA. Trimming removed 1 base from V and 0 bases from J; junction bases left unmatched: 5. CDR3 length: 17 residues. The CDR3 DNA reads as TGTGCCAGCAGCTTAGGTCCCAGCGGGACGAACACCGGGGAGCTGTTTTTT. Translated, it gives CASSLGPSGTNTGELFF.

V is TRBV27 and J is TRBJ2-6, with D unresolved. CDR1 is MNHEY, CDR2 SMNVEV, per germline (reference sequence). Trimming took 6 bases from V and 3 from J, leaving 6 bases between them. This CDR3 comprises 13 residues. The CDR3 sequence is CASSVIGANVLTF. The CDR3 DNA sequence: TGTGCCAGCAGCGTAATTGGGGCCAACGTCCTGACTTTC.

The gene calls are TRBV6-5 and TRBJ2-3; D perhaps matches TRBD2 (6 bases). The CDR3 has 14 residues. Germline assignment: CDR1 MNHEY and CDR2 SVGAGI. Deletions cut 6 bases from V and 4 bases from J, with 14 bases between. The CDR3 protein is CASSLTRPPDTQYF. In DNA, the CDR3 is TGTGCCAGCAGCCTGACTAGACCCCCAGATACGCAGTATTTT.

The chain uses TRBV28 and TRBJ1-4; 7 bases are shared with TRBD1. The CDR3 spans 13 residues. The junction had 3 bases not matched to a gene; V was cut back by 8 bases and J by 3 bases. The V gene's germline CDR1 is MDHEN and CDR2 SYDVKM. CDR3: CASRGQPNEKLFF. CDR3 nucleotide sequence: TGTGCCAGCCGGGGACAGCCTAATGAAAAACTGTTTTTT.

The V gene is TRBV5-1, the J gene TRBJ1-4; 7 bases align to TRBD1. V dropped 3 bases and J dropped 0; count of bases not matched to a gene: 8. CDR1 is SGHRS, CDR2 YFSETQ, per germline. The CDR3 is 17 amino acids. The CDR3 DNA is TGCGCCAGCAGCTGGAGCTCGGGACAGCCAACTAATGAAAAACTGTTTTTT. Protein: CASSWSSGQPTNEKLFF.

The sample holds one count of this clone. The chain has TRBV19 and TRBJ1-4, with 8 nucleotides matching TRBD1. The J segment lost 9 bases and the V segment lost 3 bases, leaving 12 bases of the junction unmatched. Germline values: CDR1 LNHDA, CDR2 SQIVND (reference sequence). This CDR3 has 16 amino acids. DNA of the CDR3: TGTGCCAGTAGTATGGCCCAGGGGGCCCAATTGAAAAAACTGTTTTTT. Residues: CASSMAQGAQLKKLFF. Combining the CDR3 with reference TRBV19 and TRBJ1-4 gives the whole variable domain DGGITQSPKYLFRKEGQNVTLSCEQNLNHDAMYWYRQDPGQGLRLIYYSQIVNDFQKGDIAEGYSVSREKKESFPLTVTSAQKNPTAFYLCASSMAQGAQLKKLFFGSGTQLSVL.

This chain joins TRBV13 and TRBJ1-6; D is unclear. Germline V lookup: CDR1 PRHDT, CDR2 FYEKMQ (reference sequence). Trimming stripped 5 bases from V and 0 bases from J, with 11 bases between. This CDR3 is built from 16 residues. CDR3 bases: TGTGCCAGCAGCCCAGGAGGGCGCTCCTATAATTCACCCCTCCACTTT. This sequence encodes CASSPGGRSYNSPLHF. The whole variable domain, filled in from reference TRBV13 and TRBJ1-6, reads AAGVIQSPRHLIKEKRETATLKCYPIPRHDTVYWYQQGPGQDPQFLISFYEKMQSDKGSIPDRFSAQQFSDYHSELNMSSLELGDSALYFCASSPGGRSYNSPLHFGNGTRLTVT.

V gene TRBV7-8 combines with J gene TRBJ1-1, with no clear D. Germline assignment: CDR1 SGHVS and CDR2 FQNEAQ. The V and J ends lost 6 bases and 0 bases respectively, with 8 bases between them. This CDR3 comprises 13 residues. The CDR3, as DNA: TGTGCCAGCAGTCAAAATTTGAACACTGAAGCTTTCTTT. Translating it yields CASSQNLNTEAFF.

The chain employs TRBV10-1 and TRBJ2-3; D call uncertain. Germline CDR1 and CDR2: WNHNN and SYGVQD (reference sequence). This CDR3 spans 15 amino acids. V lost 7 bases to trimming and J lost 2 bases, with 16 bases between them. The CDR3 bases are TGCGCCAGCATTCCGACTCGCCCTGCCACAGATACGCAGTATTTT. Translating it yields CASIPTRPATDTQYF.

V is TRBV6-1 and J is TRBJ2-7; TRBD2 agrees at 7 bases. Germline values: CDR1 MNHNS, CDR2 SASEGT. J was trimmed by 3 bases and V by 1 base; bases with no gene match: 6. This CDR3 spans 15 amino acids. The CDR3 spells CASSEVGGTNYEQYF. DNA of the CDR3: TGTGCCAGCAGTGAAGTGGGGGGGACTAACTACGAGCAGTACTTC.

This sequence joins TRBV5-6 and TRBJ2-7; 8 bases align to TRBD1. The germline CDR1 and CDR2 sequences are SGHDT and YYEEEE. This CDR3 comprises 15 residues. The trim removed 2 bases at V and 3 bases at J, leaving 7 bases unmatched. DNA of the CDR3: TGTGCCAGCAGCTTCACAGGGGGACTGGGCTACGAGCAGTACTTC. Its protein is CASSFTGGLGYEQYF.

In DNA, the CDR3 is TGTGCCAGCTCACCACCGGGAGCGGCGCAAGAGACCCAGTACTTC. As protein: CASSPPGAAQETQYF. The rearrangement uses TRBV18 and TRBJ2-5, with D possibly matching TRBD2 (5 bases). Germline V gene data show CDR1 as KGHSH and CDR2 as LQKENI. Trimming shortened V by 0 bases and J by 2 bases, and 10 bases separated the two germline ends. The CDR3 totals 15 residues.

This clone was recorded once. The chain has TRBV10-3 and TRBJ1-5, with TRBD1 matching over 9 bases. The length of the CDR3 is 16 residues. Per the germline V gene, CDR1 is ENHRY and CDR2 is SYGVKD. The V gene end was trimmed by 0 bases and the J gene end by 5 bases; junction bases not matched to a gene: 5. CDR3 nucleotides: TGTGCCATCAGTGAGTCATCGGACAGGGGACATCAGCCCCAGCATTTT. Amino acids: CAISESSDRGHQPQHF.

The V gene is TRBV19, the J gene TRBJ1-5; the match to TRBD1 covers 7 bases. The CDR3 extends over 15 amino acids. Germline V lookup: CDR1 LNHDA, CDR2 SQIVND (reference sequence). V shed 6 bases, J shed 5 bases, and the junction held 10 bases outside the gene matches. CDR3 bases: TGTGCCAGTAGCAAAGACAGGGACATTGATCAGCCCCAGCATTTT. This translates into CASSKDRDIDQPQHF.

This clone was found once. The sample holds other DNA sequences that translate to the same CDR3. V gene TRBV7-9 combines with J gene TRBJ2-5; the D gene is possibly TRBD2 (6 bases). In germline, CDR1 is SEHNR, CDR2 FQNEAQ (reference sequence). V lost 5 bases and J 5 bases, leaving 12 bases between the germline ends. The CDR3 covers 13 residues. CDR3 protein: CASSTSGGETQYF. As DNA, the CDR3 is TGTGCCAGCAGCACCAGCGGAGGGGAGACCCAGTACTTC.

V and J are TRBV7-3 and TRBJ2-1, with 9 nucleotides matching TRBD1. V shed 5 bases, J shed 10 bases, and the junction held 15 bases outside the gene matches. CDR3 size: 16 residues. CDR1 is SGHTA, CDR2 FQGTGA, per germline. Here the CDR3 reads CASSQAGTGSPREQFF. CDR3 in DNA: TGTGCCAGCAGCCAAGCCGGGACAGGGAGTCCGAGGGAGCAGTTCTTC.

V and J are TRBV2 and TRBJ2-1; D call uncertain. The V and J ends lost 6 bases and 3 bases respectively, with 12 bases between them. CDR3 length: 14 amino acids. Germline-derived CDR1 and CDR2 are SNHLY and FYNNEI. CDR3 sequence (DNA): TGTGCCAGCAGCGATAGCCGCCACTACAATGAGCAGTTCTTC. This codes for CASSDSRHYNEQFF.

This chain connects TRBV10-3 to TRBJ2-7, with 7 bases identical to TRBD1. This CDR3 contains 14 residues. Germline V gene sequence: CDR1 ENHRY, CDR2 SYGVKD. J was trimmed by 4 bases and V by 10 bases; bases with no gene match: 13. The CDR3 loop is CATNFGTDSYEQYF. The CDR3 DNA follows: TGTGCCACCAACTTCGGGACAGATTCTTACGAGCAGTACTTC.

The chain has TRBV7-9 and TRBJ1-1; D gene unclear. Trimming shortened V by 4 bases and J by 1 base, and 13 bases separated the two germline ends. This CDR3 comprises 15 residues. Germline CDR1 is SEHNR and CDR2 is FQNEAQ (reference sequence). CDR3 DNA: TGTGCCAGCAGCTCAAAGGGAGGCTCGAACACTGAAGCTTTCTTT. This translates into CASSSKGGSNTEAFF.

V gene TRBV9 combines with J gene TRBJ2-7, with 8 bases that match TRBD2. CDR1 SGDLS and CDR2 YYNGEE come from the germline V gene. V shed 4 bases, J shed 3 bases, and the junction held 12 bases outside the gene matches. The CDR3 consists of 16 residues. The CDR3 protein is CASSNSWGGRLYEQYF. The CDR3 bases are TGTGCCAGCAGCAACTCTTGGGGCGGGAGGCTCTACGAGCAGTACTTC.

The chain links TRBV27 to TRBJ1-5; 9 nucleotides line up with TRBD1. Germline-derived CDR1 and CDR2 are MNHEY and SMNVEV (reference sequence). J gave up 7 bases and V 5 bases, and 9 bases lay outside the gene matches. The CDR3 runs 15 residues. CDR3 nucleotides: TGTGCCAGCAGTCCGGGACAGGGTATAAGCCAGCCCCAGCATTTT. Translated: CASSPGQGISQPQHF.

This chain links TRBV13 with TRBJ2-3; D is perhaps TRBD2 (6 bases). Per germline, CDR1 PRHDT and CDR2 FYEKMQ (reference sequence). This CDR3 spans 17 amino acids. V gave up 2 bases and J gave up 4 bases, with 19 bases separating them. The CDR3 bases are TGTGCCAGCAGCTTAAGACTGGCTAGCGCTTCCGCAGATACGCAGTATTTT. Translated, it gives CASSLRLASASADTQYF.